This T cell receptor beta chain was recorded in a study of sequential checkpoint blockade in melanoma (dated by TCRdb to about 2019). At the level of the whole study: In a 1:1 randomization, patients received either first-line nivolumab then ipilimumab (arm A) or ipilimumab then nivolumab (arm B). Both trial sequences were followed by maintenance nivolumab.

Read against the paper, the sample's treatment or condition label means: randomized to nivolumab then ipilimumab (arm A) or the reverse (arm B). No trial patient had received prior DNA-damaging chemotherapy. On a FACS Aria II flow cytometer, live CD3+CD8+ cells that were negative for CD19 and CD56 were sorted from thawed PBMCs. Samples were obtained from patients with melanoma enrolled in CheckMate 064, a randomized, open-label phase II trial of sequential checkpoint blockade. Leukapheresis was used to collect peripheral blood mononuclear cells, which were then purified with Ficoll-Paque and frozen in human serum with around 10% DMSO. Immediately after sorting, the purity of the sorted blood CD3+CD8+ cells was confirmed to be >98%, and DNA was then extracted. The immunoSEQ Assay was used to immunosequence TCRbeta CDR3 regions from genomic DNA. Before high-throughput sequencing, the genomic DNA was amplified using bias-controlled multiplex PCR. In the paper's pipeline: To quantify the absolute abundance of each unique TCRbeta CDR3 region, the sequences were collapsed and filtered. Clonality, defined as 1 minus Pielou's evenness, was calculated using only productive rearrangements. A previously published method was used to identify clones whose frequencies were significantly greater in on-treatment samples than in baseline samples. TCRdb took this table from immuneACCESS and kept in-frame rearrangements with V and J called. Such tables lack part of the clones; where checked against another copy, unresolved V genes explain under half of the gap, and the rest is unexplained. Clone size and the V and J calls come from that table; the DNA yielded D and trimming. Within this sample are 15,000 to 20,000 clones, with around 69% of them counted one time only. The top ten clones comprise 20% to 25% of the sample.

There are a few counts of this clone. No antigen is known for it. The sample holds no much larger clone one base away, and base qualities are not on file. The investigation overall reported the following: Validation of the response-prediction model combining TCR metrics and mutation burden is needed in larger, independent patient cohorts.

Reading from cysteine to phenylalanine, the CDR3 counts 16 amino acids. Of the read, only the CDR3 DNA is kept; its 48 bases are in frame from base 1. CDR1 and CDR2 (LGHNT, FRNRAP) derive from the germline V gene. V loses 4 bases, J loses 2 bases, and the germline ends lie 16 bases apart. In this chain, TRBV12-5 is recombined with TRBJ2-3, with TRBD2 as a weak D call on 5 bases. The sequencing here drew on CD8+ T cells sorted from blood (inferred from file names), taken from a patient given nivolumab and ipilimumab in sequence. The TCR sequence derives from a human donor with melanoma. The base sequence is TGTGCTAGTGGTTCGGGGATCGGAGGACCCACAGATACGCAGTATTTT. Its protein product is CASGSGIGGPTDTQYF.